This TCR beta chain was sequenced in a study of blood T cell repertoires in COVID-19. Turning to the study itself: Donors in the United States, Italy and Spain gave samples during acute or convalescent COVID-19. The cDNA or gDNA used as material had been derived from T cells, B-cell-depleted T cells, or PBMCs.

The CDR3 is 15 amino acids. Germline V gene sequence: CDR1 SGHTS, CDR2 YDEGEE. V lost 0 bases and J lost 0, with 7 bases in between. As processed by the authors: By means of reference gene primer amplification, nucleated cell counts were estimated. The assay was immunoSEQ multiplex PCR, and TCRdb's table has in-frame clones only and misses some. The V and J calls and clone size are taken from that table; D and trimming were inferred from the DNA. This table holds roughly 160,000 clones, about 86% found once. The sequenced material came from peripheral blood. The chain uses TRBV5-8 and TRBJ1-5; no clear D. The TCR sequence derives from a man aged 60 to 69 with acute or convalescent COVID-19. In nucleotides, the CDR3 is TGTGCCAGCAGCTTGGGGCGGGTTAGCAATCAGCCCCAGCATTTT. Protein sequence: CASSLGRVSNQPQHF.